The T cell receptor (beta chain) described here comes from a study of shared clonotypes between healthy human individuals. It was around 190 ng DNA, approximately 30,000 T cell genomes, that sorted-subset replicate PCRs used. Repertoires were generated with immunoSEQ multiplex PCR, while TCRdb's copy carries only in-frame clones and drops some. This sample yields 600,000 or so clones, of which 95% to 98% are seen a single time; approximately 0.3% belongs to the top ten. Germline V gene lookup returns CDR1 SGHRS and CDR2 YFSETQ. This CDR3 comprises 15 residues. V lost 0 bases, J lost 4 bases, and 6 bases stayed unmatched. This clone has a single count. Cells designated naive CD8 were CD45RO-negative and were positively selected for CCR7, with terminally differentiated effector memory CD45RA+ cells excluded.

The sequenced material came from naive CD8+ T cells sorted from blood. This sequence was found in a man aged 25-45 years in good health. The rearrangement joins TRBV5-1 to TRBJ2-7; 8 nucleotides align to TRBD1. The CDR3 sequence is CASSLGAGGGYEQYF. CDR3 coding DNA: TGCGCCAGCAGCTTGGGTGCAGGGGGCGGGTACGAGCAGTACTTC.